This T cell receptor beta chain was documented in a study of blood T cell repertoires in COVID-19. In the study overall: Samples came from the United States, Italy and Spain, spanning acute and convalescent COVID-19. Nucleic acid was either cDNA or gDNA, and it came from T cells, B-cell-depleted T cells, or PBMCs.

V trimming: 1 base; J trimming: 4 bases; junction bases outside the gene matches: 14. There are 18 residues in the CDR3. Per germline, CDR1 LGHDT and CDR2 YNNKEL (reference sequence). The authors' processing: Quantification of nucleated cells was approximated via reference gene primer amplification. Sequencing used immunoSEQ multiplex PCR; TCRdb keeps in-frame clones, though not all of them. Clonal size and the V and J genes are those of that table, whereas D and trimming came from the DNA. The sample contains more than 200,000 clones, roughly 84% of which appear only once. The gene calls are TRBV3-1 (or the pseudogene TRBV3-2) and TRBJ2-5, with 8 bases fitting TRBD2. Sequenced sample: peripheral blood. The source is a man aged 55 to 70 with acute or convalescent COVID-19. CDR3 nucleotides: TGTGCCAGCAGCCAAGGGGGGGCCGGGACTAGGGCTTCAGAGACCCAGTACTTC. It encodes CASSQGGAGTRASETQYF.